The clone carrying this T cell receptor (beta chain) was recorded at least ten times. This sample stems from a study of regulatory T cells in long-lasting Graves disease. Sequencing libraries for TCR beta were prepared with iRepertoire HTBI primers and Arm-PCR of CDR3 regions. TCRdb ran MiXCR on the multiplex PCR reads and lists one entry per CDR3 protein. The sample holds a few hundred thousand distinct CDR3 sequences; about 14% are singletons and the top ten take more than 15%. The germline gives CDR1 SGDLS, CDR2 YYNGEE. The CDR3 covers 15 residues. After removal of 0 bases from V and 4 bases from J, the junction contained 1 base not matched to a gene. Time point reported: newly diagnosed GD, antithyroid drugs for less than 3 months. There was RNA extracted from PBMCs, and the TCR library was made from it. The sample was also reused in another study, on T cells in Graves' hyperthyroidism and ophthalmopathy. That paper notes: Clinicians diagnosed patients from clinical symptoms, serum thyroxine and TRAb, thyroid ultrasound and orbital computed tomography. With a median lead of around 6.7 months before onset, the model predicted ophthalmopathy.

The source of this sequence is a woman aged 45-65 years with Graves disease. The V call is TRBV9, the J call TRBJ1-5, with TRBD1 matching 10 bases. This specimen consisted of peripheral blood mononuclear cells (PBMCs), obtained at new diagnosis, from a patient treated with antithyroid drugs. The CDR3 nucleotides read TGTGCCAGCAGCGTAGGACAGGGGGCAAATCAGCCCCAGCATTTT. This sequence encodes CASSVGQGANQPQHF.